These 20 T cell receptor beta chains originate from one sample sequenced in a study of monozygotic twins with inflammatory bowel disease. TCRdb reprocessed the 5' RACE reads and reports one entry per CDR3 protein, with no DNA. The sample data list about 160,000 distinct CDR3 sequences. Sequenced material: blood. The receptors were gathered from a human donor with ulcerative colitis or Crohn's disease, or a healthy co-twin of an affected twin (not recorded which).

The V and J genes are TRBV4-3 and TRBJ2-7; TCRdb's D call, TRBD2, is unchecked because there is no DNA. Germline lookup yields CDR1 LGHNA and CDR2 YSLEER. The CDR3 has 16 amino acids. The CDR3 spells CASSGNGLDSSYEQYF.

This chain uses TRBV11-2 with TRBJ2-5; TCRdb lists TRBD2, though no DNA is available to test this call. This CDR3 contains 17 residues. Germline CDR1 is SGHAT and CDR2 is FQNNGV. The CDR3 is CASSLGGGLAVQETQYF.

The CDR3: CASSEGGGRLIQYF. The gene calls are TRBV2 and TRBJ2-5; TCRdb's D call of TRBD1 is untestable without DNA. This CDR3 spans 14 amino acids. Germline V gene data show CDR1 as SNHLY and CDR2 as FYNNEI.

The rearrangement links TRBV25-1 to TRBJ2-3; TCRdb outputs TRBD2, but without DNA this stays unchecked. CDR3 size: 15 residues. Germline CDR1 is MGHDK and CDR2 is SYGVNS. This chain's CDR3 is CASSEVARHTDTQYF. Variable domain in full (rest from reference TRBV25-1 and TRBJ2-3): EADIYQTPRYLVIGTGKKITLECSQTMGHDKMYWYQQDPGMELHLIHYSYGVNSTEKGDLSSESTVSRIRTEHFPLTLESARPSHTSQYLCASSEVARHTDTQYFGPGTRLTVL.

The V call is TRBV12-3 or TRBV12-4, the J call TRBJ2-1; TCRdb's D call of TRBD2 is untestable without DNA. This CDR3 contains 15 residues. The CDR3 is CASSFSSGGGDEQFF.

The chain employs TRBV27 and TRBJ1-4; TCRdb selects TRBD1, and the lack of DNA leaves this call unchecked. This CDR3 has 13 amino acids. The germline V gene has CDR1 MNHEY and CDR2 SMNVEV (reference sequence). CDR3 protein: CASRVGGGEKLFF.

The V and J genes are TRBV27 and TRBJ2-3; lacking DNA, the TRBD2 call made by TCRdb goes unchecked. CDR3 length equals 18 residues. CDR1 is MNHEY, CDR2 SMNVEV, per germline (reference sequence). The CDR3 region is CASSPQTIGLAPADTQYF.

CDR3 sequence: CASSMGGQPQHF. J is TRBJ1-5 and V is TRBV19. This CDR3 spans 12 amino acids. Germline CDR1 is LNHDA and CDR2 is SQIVND (reference sequence).

The chain uses TRBV12-3 or TRBV12-4 and TRBJ2-7. There are 14 residues in the CDR3. CDR3 sequence: CASSLGWRSYEQYF.

The rearrangement uses TRBV29-1 and TRBJ2-7. The CDR3 contains 15 residues. Germline CDR1 SQVTM, CDR2 ANQGSEA. CDR3 amino acids: CSVEDRDRGSYEQYF.

J is TRBJ1-4 and V is TRBV12-3 or TRBV12-4; the TCRdb call, TRBD1, lacks DNA for checking. This CDR3 contains 15 residues. This CDR3 is CASSLRQAPNEKLFF.

V gene TRBV29-1 combines with J gene TRBJ2-3; checking the TCRdb D call of TRBD2 is not possible without DNA. The germline gives CDR1 SQVTM, CDR2 ANQGSEA. The CDR3 has 14 residues. The CDR3 loop reads CSVAGLASTDTQYF.

The rearrangement uses TRBV28 and TRBJ2-3; the D call of TRBD2 rests on TCRdb alone, since no DNA is present to check it. The CDR3 loop spans 17 amino acids. CDR1 MDHEN and CDR2 SYDVKM come from the germline V gene. CDR3: CASSLPVGAGSADTQYF.

The genes are TRBV20-1 and TRBJ2-7; the D gene TCRdb calls, TRBD1, cannot be checked with no DNA. Germline V lookup: CDR1 DFQATT, CDR2 SNEGSKA (reference sequence). This CDR3 has 14 amino acids. CDR3: CSARRTGGRYEQYF.

The chain carries TRBV5-4 and TRBJ1-2. CDR1 is SGHNT, CDR2 YYREEE, per germline (reference sequence). This CDR3 spans 13 amino acids. CDR3 in amino acids: CASSEDENYGYTF.

The V gene is TRBV7-9, the J gene TRBJ1-5; TCRdb's D call, TRBD1, is unchecked because there is no DNA. Germline CDR1 is SEHNR and CDR2 is FQNEAQ (reference sequence). CDR3 length: 14 amino acids. CDR3 region: CASSLGDLYQPQHF. Variable domain in full (rest from reference TRBV7-9 and TRBJ1-5): DTGVSQNPRHKITKRGQNVTFRCDPISEHNRLYWYRQTLGQGPEFLTYFQNEAQLEKSRLLSDRFSAERPKGSFSTLEIQRTEQGDSAMYLCASSLGDLYQPQHFGDGTRLSIL.

The chain has TRBV10-3 and TRBJ2-5; TCRdb designates TRBD1, a call that cannot be tested without DNA. This CDR3 comprises 12 residues. Germline CDR1 reads ENHRY; CDR2 reads SYGVKD. CDR3 residues: CAISGQQETQYF.

This sequence joins TRBV4-3 and TRBJ2-3; checking the TCRdb D call of TRBD1 is not possible without DNA. Looked up from germline, CDR1 is LGHNA and CDR2 is YSLEER. The CDR3 covers 14 residues. The CDR3 sequence is CASSQIGATDTQYF.

The chain combines TRBV18 with TRBJ2-7; the D call from TCRdb, TRBD1, cannot be confirmed without DNA. Germline V CDR1 and CDR2: KGHSH, LQKENI. The CDR3 contains 14 residues. CDR3 region: CASSPPNTGEGQYF.

The chain has TRBV5-1 and TRBJ2-5. The V gene's germline CDR1 is SGHRS and CDR2 YFSETQ. The CDR3 sequence is 13 residues long. This chain's CDR3 is CASSLGREETQYF.